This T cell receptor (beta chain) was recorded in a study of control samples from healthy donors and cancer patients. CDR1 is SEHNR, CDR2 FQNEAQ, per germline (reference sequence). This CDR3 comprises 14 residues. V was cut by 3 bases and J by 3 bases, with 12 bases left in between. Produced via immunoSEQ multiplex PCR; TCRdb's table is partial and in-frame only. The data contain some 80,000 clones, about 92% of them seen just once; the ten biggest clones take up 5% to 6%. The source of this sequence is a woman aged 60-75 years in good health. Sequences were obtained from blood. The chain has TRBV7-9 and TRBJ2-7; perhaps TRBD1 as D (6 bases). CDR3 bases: TGTGCCAGCAGCTTCCTAGGCAGGGGCTACGAGCAGTACTTC. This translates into CASSFLGRGYEQYF.